This TCR beta chain was retrieved from a study of cytomegalovirus exposure and HLA in healthy donors. On the study more broadly: Approximately 80 million unique TCRs, all from HLA-typed donors, were included in an early release of the data. The study's findings and limits: Three of the chains that were CMV-associated were confirmed in vitro to be specific for CMV antigens. A reported reduction in N-insertions relative to the approximately 600-donor mean was seen in an Asian-associated ancestry cluster in a later analysis. Most TCR sequences were uncommon, yet certain public TCRs appeared in many donors.

Details on this clone: Its antigen is as yet unknown.

Germline CDR1 reads MDHEN; CDR2 reads SYDVKM. V trimming: 5 bases; J trimming: 4 bases; junction bases outside the gene matches: 4. The CDR3 has 13 amino acids. Primers included in the PCR were 60 Vbeta and 13 Jbeta primers. Produced via immunoSEQ multiplex PCR; TCRdb's table is partial and in-frame only. The data show some 160,000 clones, around 77% seen once. The chain has TRBV28 and TRBJ1-2; 7 nucleotides align to TRBD1. The specimen sequenced was PBMCs. The clonotype was recovered from a man between 60 and 70 years old in good health and CMV-seronegative. The CDR3 bases are TGTGCCAGCAGTAATACAGGGGTCTATGGCTACACCTTC. It encodes CASSNTGVYGYTF.